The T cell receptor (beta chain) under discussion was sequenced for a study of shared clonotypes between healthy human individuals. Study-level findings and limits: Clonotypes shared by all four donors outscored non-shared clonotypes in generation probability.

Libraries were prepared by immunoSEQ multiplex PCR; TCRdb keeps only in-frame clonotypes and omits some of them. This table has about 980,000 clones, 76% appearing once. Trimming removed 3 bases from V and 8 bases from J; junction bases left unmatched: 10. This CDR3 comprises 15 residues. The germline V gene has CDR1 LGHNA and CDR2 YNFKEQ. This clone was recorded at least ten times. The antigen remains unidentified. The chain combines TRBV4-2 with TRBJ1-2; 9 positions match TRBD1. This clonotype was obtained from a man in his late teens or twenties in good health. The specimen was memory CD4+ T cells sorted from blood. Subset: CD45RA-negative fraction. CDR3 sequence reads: CASSHPRETGGGYTF. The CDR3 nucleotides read TGTGCCAGCAGCCACCCTAGGGAGACAGGGGGAGGCTACACCTTC.